This paragraph covers one T cell receptor (beta chain) sequence. The data were obtained in a study of blood T cell repertoires in COVID-19. Adults between about 18 and 95 years of age took part from under 30 US areas. Sequencing used immunoSEQ multiplex PCR; TCRdb keeps in-frame clones, though not all of them. The table records 180,000 or so clones, 85% to 90% of them present only once. Germline lookup yields CDR1 LGHDT and CDR2 YNNKEL (reference sequence). V lost 2 bases and J 4 bases, leaving 14 bases between the germline ends. CDR3 length equals 15 residues. The sample comprised PBMCs or T cells enriched from blood (not recorded which). This TCR derives from a woman in her forties with acute COVID-19. V usage is TRBV3-1 (or the pseudogene TRBV3-2) and J usage is TRBJ1-2; D is possibly TRBD1 (6 bases). CDR3 residues: CASSQSNRVSYGYTF. CDR3 in DNA: TGTGCCAGCAGCCAAAGTAACAGGGTGTCCTATGGCTACACCTTC.